The 24 T cell receptor beta chains below were found in one sample sequenced in a study of PD-L1 blockade in urothelial cancer. Specified time point: pretreatment peripheral blood. Produced via immunoSEQ multiplex PCR; TCRdb's table is partial and in-frame only. The table has roughly 51,000 clones, 75% to 85% seen once; the top ten hold about 10%. The source material was PBMCs, sampled around atezolizumab (anti-PD-L1) treatment. Receptors were obtained from a man aged 65 to 79 with urothelial cancer.

The J gene is TRBJ2-3, the V gene TRBV9; TRBD1 agrees at 8 bases. The V segment lost 1 base and the J segment 1 base; nucleotides outside the gene matches: 5. Looked up from germline, CDR1 is SGDLS and CDR2 is YYNGEE. The CDR3 runs to 16 residues. CDR3 residues: CASSVTGGYGTDTQYF. CDR3 sequence (DNA): TGTGCCAGCAGCGTAACAGGGGGTTACGGCACAGATACGCAGTATTTT.

The gene calls are TRBV7-9 and TRBJ2-2, with 12 bases fitting TRBD2. V trimming: 4 bases; J trimming: 8 bases; junction bases outside the gene matches: 8. Germline assignment: CDR1 SEHNR and CDR2 FQNEAQ (reference sequence). The CDR3 sequence is 16 residues long. CDR3: CASSSGLAGLRGELFF. As DNA, the CDR3 is TGTGCCAGCAGCTCTGGACTAGCGGGGCTCCGGGGGGAGCTGTTTTTT.

The chain has TRBV28 and TRBJ1-5; 9 nucleotides align to TRBD1. The junction had 10 bases not matched to a gene; V was cut back by 4 bases and J by 9 bases. In germline, CDR1 is MDHEN, CDR2 SYDVKM. CDR3 length: 15 amino acids. The CDR3 spells CASSSPDRGLMPQHF. The DNA of the CDR3 is TGTGCCAGCAGTTCCCCGGACAGGGGACTTATGCCCCAGCATTTT.

This clone has just one count. The V call is TRBV28, the J call TRBJ1-1; D is undetermined. V lost 0 bases and J 4 bases, leaving 3 bases between the germline ends. The CDR3 totals 12 residues. Germline V lookup: CDR1 MDHEN, CDR2 SYDVKM. The CDR3: CASSLWATEAFF. As DNA, the CDR3 is TGTGCCAGCAGTTTATGGGCCACTGAAGCTTTCTTT.

The chain carries TRBV7-9 and TRBJ2-6; D is perhaps TRBD1 (6 bases). The length of the CDR3 is 15 residues. V shed 6 bases and J shed 2 bases, with 11 bases lying between them. Per the germline V gene, CDR1 is SEHNR and CDR2 is FQNEAQ (reference sequence). DNA of the CDR3: TGTGCCAGCAGTTCTACAGGGACTGGGGCCAACGTCCTGACTTTC. It specifies CASSSTGTGANVLTF.

The chain carries TRBV6-5 and TRBJ1-1; D gene ambiguous. The CDR3 runs to 12 residues. Germline CDR1 MNHEY, CDR2 SVGAGI. V dropped 6 bases and J dropped 4 bases, with 9 bases sitting between them. The CDR3 sequence is CASRQASTEAFF. CDR3 in DNA: TGTGCCAGCAGGCAAGCCTCCACTGAAGCTTTCTTT.

This sequence joins TRBV7-8 and TRBJ2-7, with 9 positions matching TRBD1. Germline assignment: CDR1 SGHVS and CDR2 FQNEAQ. Trimming cost V 5 bases and J 6 bases; bases outside gene matches: 8. This CDR3 has 14 residues. The CDR3 is CASSQSRTGVEQYF. The CDR3 bases are TGTGCCAGCAGCCAGTCAAGGACAGGGGTCGAGCAGTACTTC.

The rearrangement joins TRBV5-1 to TRBJ2-1, with D possibly matching TRBD1 (6 bases). Germline CDR1 reads SGHRS; CDR2 reads YFSETQ. V lost 3 bases, J lost 0 bases, and 13 bases lay in between. The CDR3 is 16 amino acids. CDR3 nucleotides: TGCGCCAGCAGCTCCCCACGGGACAACTCCTACAATGAGCAGTTCTTC. Its translation is CASSSPRDNSYNEQFF.

V is TRBV7-8 and J is TRBJ2-1; TRBD2 aligns across 12 bases. The CDR3 is 16 amino acids. The V gene's germline CDR1 is SGHVS and CDR2 FQNEAQ. V gave up 6 bases and J gave up 1 base; unmatched junction bases: 4. CDR3 sequence: CASSPSGRESYNEQFF. Here the CDR3 DNA reads TGTGCCAGCAGTCCTAGCGGGAGGGAGTCCTACAATGAGCAGTTCTTC.

The CDR3 loop is CASNELGLAEQFF. In DNA, the CDR3 is TGTGCCAGCAATGAACTAGGCCTAGCCGAGCAGTTCTTC. This rearrangement joins TRBV9 to TRBJ2-1; maybe TRBD2 (5 bases). Germline V gives CDR1 SGDLS, CDR2 YYNGEE. The CDR3 covers 13 residues. Trimming took off 6 bases at V and 10 bases at J, with 17 bases between the two ends.

The chain recombines TRBV6-5 with TRBJ2-1; D may be TRBD2 (6 bases). The CDR3 contains 15 residues. From germline, CDR1 is MNHEY and CDR2 SVGAGI. V was cut by 0 bases and J by 7 bases, with 13 bases left in between. CDR3 coding DNA: TGTGCCAGCAGTTACTCTCTCGCGACTAGTAATGAGCAGTTCTTC. It translates to CASSYSLATSNEQFF.

The rearrangement uses TRBV4-1 and TRBJ2-1; possibly TRBD1 for D (6 bases). V lost 1 base, J lost 2 bases, and 15 bases lay in between. This CDR3 is built from 17 residues. Germline assignment: CDR1 MGHRA and CDR2 YSYEKL. The CDR3 DNA reads TGCGCCAGCAGCCAAGCTGAGGGGGTTGAGACCTACAATGAGCAGTTCTTC. Its protein product is CASSQAEGVETYNEQFF.

The rearrangement links TRBV4-1 to TRBJ2-7; D is unresolved. The CDR3 extends over 14 amino acids. Trimming took off 0 bases at V and 5 bases at J, with 11 bases between the two ends. CDR1 and CDR2 (germline): MGHRA, YSYEKL. This CDR3 reads CASSQDTGTHEQYF. Written as DNA, the CDR3 is TGCGCCAGCAGCCAAGATACGGGTACCCACGAGCAGTACTTC.

The chain employs TRBV28 and TRBJ1-1; D might be TRBD1 (5 bases). The V end was cut by 3 bases, the J end by 6 bases, with 17 bases between. The CDR3 spans 15 residues. Germline assignment: CDR1 MDHEN and CDR2 SYDVKM. The CDR3 is CASSLISGENAEAFF. CDR3 DNA: TGTGCCAGCAGTTTGATATCGGGGGAAAACGCTGAAGCTTTCTTT.

Only a few counts were recorded for this clone. The V gene is TRBV11-2, the J gene TRBJ2-1; 10 nucleotides match TRBD1. From germline, CDR1 is SGHAT and CDR2 FQNNGV. This CDR3 has 16 residues. J lost 7 bases, V lost 6 bases, and 12 bases had no gene match. In DNA, the CDR3 is TGTGCCAGCAGGTCCCCGGGACAGGGGTTGAATAATGAGCAGTTCTTC. Residues: CASRSPGQGLNNEQFF.

The chain is built from TRBV6-1 and TRBJ1-1; D is uncertain. This CDR3 is built from 15 residues. Trimming took off 3 bases at V and 6 bases at J, with 17 bases between the two ends. CDR1 is MNHNS and CDR2 is SASEGT in the germline V gene. This CDR3 reads CASSEAGRRESEAFF. The CDR3 DNA sequence: TGTGCCAGCAGTGAGGCGGGTAGACGGGAATCTGAAGCTTTCTTT.

The chain combines TRBV5-5 with TRBJ2-7, with D possibly being TRBD1 (6 bases). V lost 1 base and J lost 2, with 13 bases in between. This CDR3 is 15 amino acids long. CDR1 and CDR2 (germline): SGHKS, YYEKEE (reference sequence). The CDR3 nucleotides are TGTGCCAGCAGCTTGAATGGGCAGGGGACCTACGAGCAGTACTTC. Amino acid sequence: CASSLNGQGTYEQYF. The entire variable domain, with the rest obtained from reference TRBV5-5 and TRBJ2-7, is as follows: DAGVTQSPTHLIKTRGQQVTLRCSPISGHKSVSWYQQVLGQGPQFIFQYYEKEERGRGNFPDRFSARQFPNYSSELNVNALLLGDSALYLCASSLNGQGTYEQYFGPGTRLTVT.

J is TRBJ1-4 and V is TRBV29-1; the D gene is possibly TRBD1 (5 bases). This CDR3 region has 14 residues. The germline V gene has CDR1 SQVTM and CDR2 ANQGSEA. V was cut by 5 bases and J by 7 bases, with 17 bases left in between. The CDR3 region is CSVISGGFGEKLFF. CDR3 bases: TGCAGCGTTATTAGCGGGGGGTTCGGTGAAAAACTGTTTTTT.

This chain uses TRBV7-9 with TRBJ2-5; 7 positions match TRBD2. CDR3 length: 13 residues. V gave up 6 bases and J gave up 5 bases; unmatched junction bases: 6. Per germline, CDR1 SEHNR and CDR2 FQNEAQ (reference sequence). The DNA of the CDR3 is TGTGCCAGCAGGGGAGGGTTGGGGGAGACCCAGTACTTC. Protein: CASRGGLGETQYF. Combining the CDR3 with reference TRBV7-9 and TRBJ2-5 gives the whole variable domain DTGVSQNPRHKITKRGQNVTFRCDPISEHNRLYWYRQTLGQGPEFLTYFQNEAQLEKSRLLSDRFSAERPKGSFSTLEIQRTEQGDSAMYLCASRGGLGETQYFGPGTRLLVL.

The chain employs TRBV10-1 and TRBJ2-1, with D possibly being TRBD2 (5 bases). The CDR3 has 11 amino acids. Per the germline V gene, CDR1 is WNHNN and CDR2 is SYGVQD (reference sequence). Trimming removed 5 bases from V and 8 bases from J, with 7 bases in between. The CDR3 nucleotides read TGCGCCAGCAGTCGGGATGATGAGCAGTTCTTC. Translated, it gives CASSRDDEQFF.

The chain uses TRBV10-3 and TRBJ2-1; D not resolved. The CDR3 contains 13 residues. With 0 bases removed from V and 9 bases from J, the gap between germline ends came to 9 bases. The germline V gene encodes CDR1 ENHRY and CDR2 SYGVKD. The CDR3 coding sequence is TGTGCCATCAGTGAGTCGGAGTTTAGTGAGCAGTTCTTC. This gives the protein CAISESEFSEQFF.

This chain links TRBV18 with TRBJ2-7; possible D gene TRBD2, 6 bases. Looked up from germline, CDR1 is KGHSH and CDR2 is LQKENI. Trimming stripped 6 bases from V and 0 bases from J, with 15 bases between. This CDR3 region has 15 residues. CDR3 protein: CASSPPADYSYEQYF. For the CDR3, the DNA is TGTGCCAGCTCGCCTCCGGCGGACTACTCCTACGAGCAGTACTTC. Looking up the rest from reference TRBV18 and TRBJ2-7 gives the full variable domain: NAGVMQNPRHLVRRRGQEARLRCSPMKGHSHVYWYRQLPEEGLKFMVYLQKENIIDESGMPKERFSAEFPKEGPSILRIQQVVRGDSAAYFCASSPPADYSYEQYFGPGTRLTVT.

The J gene is TRBJ1-2, the V gene TRBV7-2; TRBD1 matches 8 bases. The CDR3 covers 13 residues. The V and J ends lost 5 bases and 4 bases, in that order; junction bases with no gene match: 3. Germline CDR1 reads SGHTA; CDR2 reads FQGNSA. The CDR3 DNA reads TGTGCCAGCAGCCCAGGGGGCAGCTATGGCTACACCTTC. Protein product: CASSPGGSYGYTF.

The chain uses TRBV6-5 and TRBJ2-5; D remains unclear. The CDR3 is 14 residues long. Germline CDR1 MNHEY, CDR2 SVGAGI. The V end lost 6 bases, the J end lost 5 bases, and 16 bases lay between the germline ends. The CDR3 spells CASSFNGARETQYF. The CDR3 DNA follows: TGTGCCAGCAGCTTCAACGGAGCCCGGGAGACCCAGTACTTC.